This TCR beta chain derives from a study of T cell clones after liver transplantation (dated by TCRdb to about 2019). In terms of the full investigation: ITN030ST, the source of the samples, was a randomized trial that attempted immunosuppression withdrawal within 2 years of liver transplantation. Donor-reactive T cell clones were identified by TCRbeta sequencing after a pre-transplant mixed lymphocyte reaction and then tracked in post-transplant blood. As an antigen-independent comparator for the donor-reactive sequences, third party-reactive TCRbeta sequences from pre-transplant MLRs were identified as well. Of the eight recipients, a few were HCV-positive, while the remaining recipients had been transplanted for non-autoimmune, non-viral indications. The subjects received no induction therapy and were kept on standard immunosuppression until randomization at 12-24 months post-transplant. To count as tolerant, a recipient had to stay completely off immunosuppression for at least one year without liver enzymes climbing beyond twice the upper limit of normal. Blood samples were collected pre-transplant, pre-randomization before withdrawal, and post-randomization after either full withdrawal or failed withdrawal. The study cohort included 8 liver transplant recipients, of whom 3 were classified as tolerant and 5 as non-tolerant.

For this clone: What this receptor recognizes is not known. Base qualities were left out, and no much larger clone turns up one base away.

The CDR3, from cysteine to phenylalanine, totals 12 residues. CDR3 DNA is the only sequence kept; it has 36 bases, read in frame from the first base. Cut back by 3 bases and 9 bases, the V and J ends lie 10 bases apart. The germline V gene supplies CDR1 SGHDT and CDR2 YYEEEE. High-throughput TCRbeta CDR3 sequencing of frozen genomic DNA was performed by immunoSEQ, with PCR amplification, mapping, bias correction and internal controls included. The paper's processing steps were these. Only productive rearrangements were retained, and each unique TCRbeta sequence was defined by its CDR3 nucleotide sequence together with its V and J gene. For classification of a sequence as donor-reactive, at least 5-fold expansion in CFSE-low cells relative to unstimulated pre-transplant cells and a frequency of at least 0.01% were required. Minimum frequency thresholds were set for each subject based on the unstimulated sample with the lowest template count, ensuring at least 90% detection power. Jensen-Shannon divergence between the top 1000 TCRbeta sequences post- versus pre-transplant served as the measure of repertoire turnover. Two-sided Fisher's exact tests were used to test for changes in how often donor-reactive sequences were detected. In its TCRdb copy, this immuneACCESS table keeps in-frame sequences only and misses some clones. Where compared with another copy, unresolved V genes explain less than half of these, and the others have no known cause. V and J calls and clone size follow that table, whereas D and trimming were derived from the DNA. The sample table shows over 50,000 clones, and approximately 84% are seen once. Approximately 8.5% of the sample rests with the top ten.

The time point label corresponds to: pre-transplant. Unstimulated PBMCs, after thawing, were stained for CD3, CD4 and CD8 and then FACS-sorted into CD3+CD4+ and CD3+CD8+ populations. All 8 studied subjects were randomized to immunosuppression withdrawal. Genomic DNA was isolated with the Qiagen DNeasy Blood and Tissue Kit. Findings and caveats that apply to the study as a whole: When repertoire turnover was taken into account, detection of donor-reactive sequences was significantly reduced in 7 of 8 subjects for CD4 and in 8 of 8 subjects for CD8. The conclusions were considered preliminary, being limited by small, heterogeneous patient numbers and non-standardized post-transplant time points. Because no allograft tissue specimens were available, donor-reactive T cells may have migrated into the graft instead of being deleted. In 5 of 8 subjects, regardless of tolerance or HCV status, circulating donor-reactive CD4 TCRbeta sequences dropped significantly post-transplant. Low numbers of available donor cells limited the measurable donor-reactive repertoire in a couple of subjects. Donor-reactive sequences decreased more than third party-reactive sequences, which suggests partial antigen-specific deletion that was not related to withdrawal success.

The chain is assembled from TRBV5-6 and TRBJ2-1; a weak D assignment points to TRBD1 (6 bases agree). This receptor was taken from a human donor who received a liver transplant. The specimen was CD4+ T cells from blood, collected before liver transplant. The nucleotide sequence reads as follows: TGTGCCAGCAGCTCACAGGGCTTTGAGCAGTTCTTC. The translation is CASSSQGFEQFF.